The T cell receptor beta chain under discussion was sequenced for a study of T cells in Graves' hyperthyroidism and ophthalmopathy. Study-level points and caveats: Stable hyperthyroidism was separated from ophthalmopathy by a model based on 13 V-J features.

The cohort's ophthalmopathy patients, a group with duration under 3 months, had a Clinical Activity Score of at least 3 and a NOSPECS grade of at least 4. The study based diagnoses on clinical symptoms, serum thyroxine and TRAb, thyroid ultrasound and orbital computed tomography. There are many counts of this clonotype. What it binds is not known. Germline CDR1 reads SGHTA; CDR2 reads FQGNSA. Trimming stripped 2 bases from V and 0 bases from J, with 11 bases between. This CDR3 spans 16 amino acids. The investigators amplified TCR beta CDR3 regions from RNA transcripts. The TCR CDR3 first-round RT-PCR relied on the HTBI primer set. TCRdb fed the multiplex PCR reads into MiXCR, producing one record per CDR3 protein. Among about 520,000 distinct CDR3 sequences listed, around 22% were seen once.

The sequencing input was blood. The V and J genes are TRBV7-2 and TRBJ1-5, with unresolved D. The sequence came from a woman in her 30s with Graves' ophthalmopathy. CDR3 bases: TGTGCCAGCAGCTTATCGTTCAGCTATAGCAATCAGCCCCAGCATTTT. Its protein is CASSLSFSYSNQPQHF.